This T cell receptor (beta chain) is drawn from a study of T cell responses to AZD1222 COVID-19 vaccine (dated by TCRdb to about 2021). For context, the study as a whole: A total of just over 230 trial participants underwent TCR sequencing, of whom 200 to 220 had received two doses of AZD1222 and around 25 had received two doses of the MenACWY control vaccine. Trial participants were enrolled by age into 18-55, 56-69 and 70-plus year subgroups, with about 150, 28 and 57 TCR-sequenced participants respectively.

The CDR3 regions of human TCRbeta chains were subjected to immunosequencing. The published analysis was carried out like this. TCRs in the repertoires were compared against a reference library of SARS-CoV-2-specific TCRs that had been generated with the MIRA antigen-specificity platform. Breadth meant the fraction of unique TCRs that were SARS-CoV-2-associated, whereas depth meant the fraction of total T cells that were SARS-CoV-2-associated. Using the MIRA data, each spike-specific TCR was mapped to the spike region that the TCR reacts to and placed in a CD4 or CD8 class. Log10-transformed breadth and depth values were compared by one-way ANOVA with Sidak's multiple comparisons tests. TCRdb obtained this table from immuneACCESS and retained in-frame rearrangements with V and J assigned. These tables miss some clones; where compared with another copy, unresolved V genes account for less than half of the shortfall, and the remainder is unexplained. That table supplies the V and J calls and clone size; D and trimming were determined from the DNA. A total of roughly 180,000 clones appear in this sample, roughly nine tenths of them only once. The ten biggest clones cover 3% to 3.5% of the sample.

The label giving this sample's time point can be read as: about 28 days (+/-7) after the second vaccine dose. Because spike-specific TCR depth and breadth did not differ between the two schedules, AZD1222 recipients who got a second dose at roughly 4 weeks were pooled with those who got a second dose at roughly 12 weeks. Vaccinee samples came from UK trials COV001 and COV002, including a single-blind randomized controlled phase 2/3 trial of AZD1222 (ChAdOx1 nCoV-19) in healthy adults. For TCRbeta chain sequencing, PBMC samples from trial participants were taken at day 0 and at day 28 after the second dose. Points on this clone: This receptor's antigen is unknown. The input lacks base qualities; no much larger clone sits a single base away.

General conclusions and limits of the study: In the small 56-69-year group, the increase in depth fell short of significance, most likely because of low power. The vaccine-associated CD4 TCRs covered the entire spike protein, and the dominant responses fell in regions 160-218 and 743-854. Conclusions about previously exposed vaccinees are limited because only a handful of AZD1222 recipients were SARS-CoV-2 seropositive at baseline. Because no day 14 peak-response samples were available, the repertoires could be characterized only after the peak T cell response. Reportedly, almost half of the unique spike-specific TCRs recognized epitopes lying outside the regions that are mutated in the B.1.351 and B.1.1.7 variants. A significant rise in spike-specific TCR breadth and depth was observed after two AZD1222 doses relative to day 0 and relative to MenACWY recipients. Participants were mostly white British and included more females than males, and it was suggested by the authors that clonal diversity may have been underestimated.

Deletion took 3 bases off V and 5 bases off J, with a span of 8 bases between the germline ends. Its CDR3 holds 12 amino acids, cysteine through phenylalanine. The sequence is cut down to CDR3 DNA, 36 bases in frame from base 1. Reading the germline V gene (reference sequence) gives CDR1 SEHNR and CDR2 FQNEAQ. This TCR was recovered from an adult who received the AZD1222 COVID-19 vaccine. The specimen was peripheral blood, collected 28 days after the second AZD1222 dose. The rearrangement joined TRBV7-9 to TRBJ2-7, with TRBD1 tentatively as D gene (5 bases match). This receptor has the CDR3 CASSLGPNEQYF. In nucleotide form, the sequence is TGTGCCAGCAGCTTGGGGCCCAACGAGCAGTACTTC.